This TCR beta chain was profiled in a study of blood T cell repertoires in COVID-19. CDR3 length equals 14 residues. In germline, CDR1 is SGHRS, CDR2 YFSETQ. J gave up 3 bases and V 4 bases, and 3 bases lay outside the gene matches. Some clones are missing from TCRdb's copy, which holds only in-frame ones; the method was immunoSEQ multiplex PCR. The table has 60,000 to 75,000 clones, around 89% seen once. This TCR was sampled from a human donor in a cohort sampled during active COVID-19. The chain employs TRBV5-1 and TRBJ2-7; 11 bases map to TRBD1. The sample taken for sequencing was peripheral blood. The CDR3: CASSPGTGGYEQYF. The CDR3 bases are TGCGCCAGCAGCCCGGGGACAGGGGGCTACGAGCAGTACTTC.